The 7 T cell receptor beta chains below were found in one sample sequenced in a study of blood T cell repertoires in COVID-19. Libraries were prepared by immunoSEQ multiplex PCR; TCRdb keeps only in-frame clonotypes and omits some of them. The data show roughly 270,000 clones, roughly 80% seen once. The sequenced sample was PBMCs or T cells enriched from blood (not recorded which). These receptor sequences come from a man aged 35 to 55 who had been exposed to COVID-19.

This clone was found a few times. The chain employs TRBV2 and TRBJ2-7, with 11 bases identical to TRBD2. The CDR3 length is 18 residues. V trimming: 1 base; J trimming: 0 bases; junction bases outside the gene matches: 8. Germline values: CDR1 SNHLY, CDR2 FYNNEI. The CDR3 loop reads CASSEDWTSGRSSYEQYF. DNA for the CDR3: TGTGCCAGCAGTGAAGATTGGACTAGCGGGCGAAGCTCCTACGAGCAGTACTTC.

The V and J genes are TRBV13 and TRBJ1-1; no reliable D call. Per germline, CDR1 PRHDT and CDR2 FYEKMQ (reference sequence). V was cut by 4 bases and J by 0 bases, with 6 bases left in between. The length of the CDR3 is 13 residues. CDR3 in DNA: TGTGCCAGCAGCTCCGGGGTGAACACTGAAGCTTTCTTT. Amino acid sequence: CASSSGVNTEAFF. Full variable domain (rest looked up from reference TRBV13 and TRBJ1-1): AAGVIQSPRHLIKEKRETATLKCYPIPRHDTVYWYQQGPGQDPQFLISFYEKMQSDKGSIPDRFSAQQFSDYHSELNMSSLELGDSALYFCASSSGVNTEAFFGQGTRLTVV.

This chain joins TRBV11-2 and TRBJ1-1; D is unclear. The germline CDR1 and CDR2 sequences are SGHAT and FQNNGV. V was cut by 4 bases and J by 0 bases, with 9 bases left in between. This CDR3 contains 14 residues. The CDR3: CASSSQTMNTEAFF. The CDR3 nucleotides are TGTGCCAGCAGCTCCCAAACAATGAACACTGAAGCTTTCTTT.

This chain joins TRBV28 and TRBJ1-2; a weak D match, TRBD1 (6 bases). Germline V gene data show CDR1 as MDHEN and CDR2 as SYDVKM. The CDR3 is 13 residues long. Trimming took off 7 bases at V and 7 bases at J, with 16 bases between the two ends. CDR3 loop: CASIQGQSAGYTF. The CDR3 coding sequence is TGTGCCAGCATCCAGGGACAATCTGCTGGCTACACCTTC.

The chain employs TRBV2 and TRBJ2-1; possibly TRBD2 for D (6 bases). Germline CDR1 SNHLY, CDR2 FYNNEI. Trimming took 7 bases from V and 7 from J, leaving 17 bases between them. The CDR3 sequence is 14 residues long. The CDR3 nucleotides read TGTGCCAGCAACCCCATCCCTGCGGGGAATGAGCAGTTCTTC. Its protein product is CASNPIPAGNEQFF.

This chain joins TRBV9 and TRBJ2-5, with 12 bases lining up with TRBD2. Germline V gene data show CDR1 as SGDLS and CDR2 as YYNGEE. With 0 bases clipped from V and 5 bases from J, the junction kept 8 bases outside the gene matches. The CDR3 length is 17 residues. The DNA of the CDR3 is TGTGCCAGCAGCGTAGATCTAGCGGGAGGGGAATTTGAGACCCAGTACTTC. Translating gives CASSVDLAGGEFETQYF.

V gene TRBV4-1 combines with J gene TRBJ2-5; 9 positions agree with TRBD2. This CDR3 has 15 residues. Trimming removed 9 bases from V and 3 bases from J; junction bases left unmatched: 11. The germline V gene has CDR1 MGHRA and CDR2 YSYEKL. The CDR3, as DNA: TGCGCCAGTGGGCGGGAGGGTAACGGGGAAGAGACCCAGTACTTC. This sequence encodes CASGREGNGEETQYF.